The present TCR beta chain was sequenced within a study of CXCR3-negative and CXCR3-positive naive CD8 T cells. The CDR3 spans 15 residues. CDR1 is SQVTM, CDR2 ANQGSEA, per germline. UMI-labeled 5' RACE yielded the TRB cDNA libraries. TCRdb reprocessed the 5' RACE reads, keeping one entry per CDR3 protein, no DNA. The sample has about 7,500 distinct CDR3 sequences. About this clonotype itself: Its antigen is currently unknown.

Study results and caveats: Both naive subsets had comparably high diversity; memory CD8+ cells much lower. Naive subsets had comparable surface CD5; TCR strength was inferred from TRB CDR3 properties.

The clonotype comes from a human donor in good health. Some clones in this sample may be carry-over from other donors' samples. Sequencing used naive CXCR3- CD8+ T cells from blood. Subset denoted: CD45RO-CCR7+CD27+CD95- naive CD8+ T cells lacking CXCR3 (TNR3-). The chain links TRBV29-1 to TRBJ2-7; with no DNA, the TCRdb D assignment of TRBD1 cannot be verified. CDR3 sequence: CSVGLTGFDGYEQYF.